This entry describes one TCR beta chain. The sample belongs to a study of control samples from healthy donors and cancer patients. Looked up from germline, CDR1 is SGHRS and CDR2 is YFSETQ. Trimming removed 3 bases from V and 0 bases from J, with 12 bases in between. The CDR3 extends over 15 amino acids. Profiled with immunoSEQ multiplex PCR; TCRdb holds only in-frame clones, not every one. The data show 100,000 to 150,000 clones, about 90% seen once. Sequenced material: blood. The receptor was derived from a man between 18 and 29 years old in good health. The rearrangement joins TRBV5-1 to TRBJ1-1, with TRBD1 as a possible D gene (5 bases). CDR3 region: CASSSRQLMNTEAFF. The CDR3 DNA reads as TGCGCCAGCAGCTCACGACAGCTCATGAACACTGAAGCTTTCTTT.